This passage covers 27 T cell receptor beta chains from one sample sequenced in a study of vaccination and CD4 T cells after COVID-19. The assay that was used to sequence DNA from cultured CD4+ T cells was the Oncomine TCR Beta short-read assay. TCRdb called the PCR reads again in MiXCR, with one record for every CDR3 protein. The sample lists 20,000 to 30,000 distinct CDR3 sequences, approximately 56% occurring once. These receptors' antigens are unknown. Described treatment: approximately nine-day PBMC culture with coronavirus spike peptide pools or control peptides (ViraFEST assay). Material: CD4+ T cells from blood, cultured in vitro. Source of these receptors: a human donor who had recovered from COVID-19.

The genes are TRBV12-3 or TRBV12-4 and TRBJ2-7; D may be TRBD2 (6 bases). Trimming cost V 3 bases and J 3 bases, with 21 bases left between them. The length of the CDR3 is 17 residues. The CDR3 coding sequence is TGTGCCAGCAGTTTTAGGCGGGGACCCCGAAGAAGCTACGAGCAGTACTTC. Its translation: CASSFRRGPRRSYEQYF.

The rearrangement links TRBV7-8 to TRBJ1-6; D uncertain. V shed 1 base and J shed 14 bases, with 9 bases lying between them. There are 12 residues in the CDR3. Germline V CDR1 and CDR2: SGHVS, FQNEAQ. The CDR3 coding sequence is TGTGCCAGCAGCTTAGATGGGGTAACCCTCCACTTT. Translated: CASSLDGVTLHF. The full variable domain, rest sourced from reference TRBV7-8 and TRBJ1-6, is GAGVSQSPRYKVAKRGQDVALRCDPISGHVSLFWYQQALGQGPEFLTYFQNEAQLDKSGLPSDRFFAERPEGSVSTLKIQRTQQEDSAVYLCASSLDGVTLHFGNGTRLTVT.

The V call is TRBV7-3, the J call TRBJ1-1, with 7 bases fitting TRBD1. The CDR3 runs to 17 residues. Germline CDR1 and CDR2: SGHTA and FQGTGA. V shed 1 base and J 6 bases; nucleotides not matched to a gene: 14. CDR3 residues: CASSLRAKGQALAEAFF. The DNA for the CDR3 is TGTGCCAGCAGCTTAAGGGCAAAAGGACAGGCCCTCGCTGAAGCTTTCTTT.

This chain links TRBV28 with TRBJ1-2; no clear D gene. Germline V lookup: CDR1 MDHEN, CDR2 SYDVKM. The V end was cut by 4 bases, the J end by 7 bases, with 19 bases between. This CDR3 is built from 15 residues. For the CDR3, the DNA is TGTGCCAGCAGTTGGGCCAACCGGGCCCTTACTGGCTACACCTTC. Translation gives CASSWANRALTGYTF.

This clonotype was detected a few times. The genes are TRBV6-1 and TRBJ1-5; D is uncertain. The CDR3 contains 12 residues. Trimming removed 7 bases at V and 0 bases at J, with 4 bases between. Germline values: CDR1 MNHNS, CDR2 SASEGT. CDR3 in amino acids: CASMGSNQPQHF. For the CDR3, the DNA is TGTGCCAGCATGGGTAGCAATCAGCCCCAGCATTTT.

This chain joins TRBV6-5 and TRBJ1-2; 8 bases are a match to TRBD1. CDR1 MNHEY and CDR2 SVGAGI come from the germline V gene. With 2 bases clipped from V and 7 bases from J, the junction kept 9 bases outside the gene matches. The CDR3 consists of 15 residues. This chain's CDR3 is CASSYDGTGRGGYTF. The DNA of the CDR3 is TGTGCCAGCAGTTACGACGGGACAGGTAGAGGTGGCTACACCTTC.

In this sample, this clonotype turned up a few times. Here the CDR3 DNA reads TGTGCCAGCAGTTACTCCGACAACAACATCTATGGCTACACCTTC. Translating it yields CASSYSDNNIYGYTF. The chain carries TRBV6-2 or TRBV6-3 and TRBJ1-2, with D unresolved. With 0 bases removed from V and 4 bases from J, the gap between germline ends came to 12 bases. The CDR3 extends over 15 amino acids. Germline V gene data show CDR1 as MNHEY and CDR2 as SVGEGT.

The gene calls are TRBV19 and TRBJ1-5; D is unclear. V was pared by 4 bases and J by 0 bases, with 10 bases between. Germline values: CDR1 LNHDA, CDR2 SQIVND (reference sequence). This CDR3 has 15 amino acids. DNA for the CDR3: TGTGCCAGTAGTACCTCGGGGTTTAGCAATCAGCCCCAGCATTTT. Protein sequence: CASSTSGFSNQPQHF.

The chain couples TRBV6-5 to TRBJ1-6, with 8 bases lining up with TRBD1. V was clipped by 2 bases and J by 7 bases; unmatched bases: 4. Germline CDR1 reads MNHEY; CDR2 reads SVGAGI. The CDR3 spans 15 residues. The CDR3 coding sequence is TGTGCCAGCAGTTACGACAGGGGAGGGAATTCACCCCTCCACTTT. This encodes CASSYDRGGNSPLHF.

The rearrangement joins TRBV6-2 or TRBV6-3 to TRBJ1-2, with 8 bases that match TRBD1. Germline CDR1 and CDR2: MNHEY and SVGEGT. The CDR3 is 15 amino acids. The ends lost 0 bases at V and 7 bases at J; junction bases unmatched: 7. In DNA form, the CDR3 reads TGTGCCAGCAGTTACTCCACAGGGGGGTCGTTTGGCTACACCTTC. Protein sequence: CASSYSTGGSFGYTF.

This clonotype was detected a few times. One junction end does not reproduce the germline sequence, and a read error may be involved. The CDR3 nucleotides are TGTGTCAGCAGTTACTCAGGGGGCGCAGGTAGCAATCAGCCCCAGCATTTT. Residues: CVSSYSGGAGSNQPQHF. The J gene is TRBJ1-5, the V gene TRBV6-5; 8 bases are a match to TRBD1. This CDR3 has 17 amino acids. CDR1 and CDR2 (germline): MNHEY, SVGAGI.

The J gene is TRBJ1-1, the V gene TRBV27, with D possibly matching TRBD1 (5 bases). Trimming shortened V by 3 bases and J by 1 base, and 15 bases separated the two germline ends. Germline assignment: CDR1 MNHEY and CDR2 SMNVEV (reference sequence). The CDR3 is 16 residues long. Written as DNA, the CDR3 is TGTGCCAGCAGTTTCTTCGTAGGGACGGGGAACACTGAAGCTTTCTTT. Translation: CASSFFVGTGNTEAFF.

The V gene is TRBV6-1, the J gene TRBJ1-1; the D gene is possibly TRBD1 (5 bases). The CDR3 extends over 15 amino acids. Germline lookup yields CDR1 MNHNS and CDR2 SASEGT. V was cut by 0 bases and J by 5 bases, with 13 bases left in between. CDR3 nucleotide sequence: TGTGCCAGCAGTGAAGCTGCCCTCGGGGGTACTGAAGCTTTCTTT. Protein product: CASSEAALGGTEAFF.

In its sample, this clonotype was seen a few times. The V call is TRBV6-1, the J call TRBJ1-1, with 8 nucleotides matching TRBD1. Losses at the gene ends were 7 bases for V and 10 bases for J; bases not matched to a gene: 14. The CDR3 consists of 14 residues. The germline gives CDR1 MNHNS, CDR2 SASEGT. The CDR3 DNA is TGTGCCAGCACCCCCGGCCAGGGGGCGTTTAGAGCTTTCTTT. Translating gives CASTPGQGAFRAFF.

This sequence joins TRBV28 and TRBJ2-3; D remains unclear. Germline V lookup: CDR1 MDHEN, CDR2 SYDVKM. The CDR3 contains 13 residues. V was clipped by 5 bases and J by 2 bases, with 8 bases between them. CDR3 sequence: CASSPSDTDTQYF. The CDR3 bases are TGTGCCAGCAGTCCCTCCGACACAGATACGCAGTATTTT.

This clonotype was detected only a few times. This rearrangement joins TRBV27 to TRBJ1-5, with a weak D call TRBD1 (5 bases). CDR1 and CDR2 from the germline V gene are MNHEY and SMNVEV (reference sequence). V lost 3 bases to trimming and J lost 3 bases, with 12 bases between them. The CDR3 spans 15 residues. The CDR3 region is CASSFSGAYNQPQHF. In DNA form, the CDR3 reads TGTGCCAGCAGTTTTTCCGGGGCCTACAATCAGCCCCAGCATTTT.

This chain joins TRBV7-8 and TRBJ2-5; D is uncertain. The CDR3 is 14 amino acids. The V and J ends lost 4 bases and 4 bases respectively, with 13 bases between them. Germline assignment: CDR1 SGHVS and CDR2 FQNEAQ. The CDR3 protein is CASSSSKKGETQYF. Written as DNA, the CDR3 is TGTGCCAGCAGCTCGAGCAAGAAAGGAGAGACCCAGTACTTC.

CDR3 loop: CASSIMGQSETQYF. For the CDR3, the DNA is TGTGCCAGCAGTATAATGGGACAGTCAGAGACCCAGTACTTC. This chain joins TRBV25-1 and TRBJ2-5, with 7 positions matching TRBD1. The trim removed 5 bases at V and 4 bases at J, leaving 7 bases unmatched. This CDR3 spans 14 amino acids. Germline V gene lookup returns CDR1 MGHDK and CDR2 SYGVNS.

The rearrangement joins TRBV11-2 to TRBJ1-3; weak D call: TRBD1 (6 bases). V gave up 0 bases and J gave up 7 bases, with 10 bases separating them. Germline CDR1 reads SGHAT; CDR2 reads FQNNGV. CDR3 length: 14 residues. CDR3 DNA: TGTGCCAGCAGCTTAGATACAGGGACGAACACCATATATTTT. It is translated as CASSLDTGTNTIYF.

In its sample, this clonotype was seen a few times. V usage is TRBV20-1 and J usage is TRBJ1-4; no reliable D call. The CDR3 has 14 amino acids. V lost 2 bases, J lost 0 bases, and 7 bases lay in between. Per germline, CDR1 DFQATT and CDR2 SNEGSKA (reference sequence). Here the CDR3 reads CSARRVATNEKLFF. For the CDR3, the DNA is TGCAGTGCTAGACGGGTCGCAACTAATGAAAAACTGTTTTTT.

V usage is TRBV9 and J usage is TRBJ1-5, with a weak D call TRBD1 (5 bases). The V end was cut by 3 bases, the J end by 1 base, with 14 bases between. CDR3 length equals 16 residues. The germline CDR1 and CDR2 sequences are SGDLS and YYNGEE. CDR3 nucleotides: TGTGCCAGCAGCGAGGGCGGGGCTTGGAGCAATCAGCCCCAGCATTTT. Protein: CASSEGGAWSNQPQHF.

This rearrangement joins TRBV11-3 to TRBJ2-5, with 7 positions matching TRBD2. V shed 5 bases and J 9 bases; nucleotides not matched to a gene: 9. The CDR3 spans 13 residues. Per germline, CDR1 SGHNT and CDR2 YENEEA. In DNA, the CDR3 is TGTGCCAGCAGCAGGGACTACTCCGGGGCCCAGTACTTC. It is translated as CASSRDYSGAQYF. The variable domain in full, completed from reference TRBV11-3 and TRBJ2-5, reads EAGVVQSPRYKIIEKKQPVAFWCNPISGHNTLYWYLQNLGQGPELLIRYENEEAVDDSQLPKDRFSAERLKGVDSTLKIQPAELGDSAVYLCASSRDYSGAQYFGPGTRLLVL.

This rearrangement joins TRBV2 to TRBJ1-2; D remains unclear. From germline, CDR1 is SNHLY and CDR2 FYNNEI. The CDR3 sequence is 13 residues long. Deletions cut 3 bases from V and 8 bases from J, with 13 bases between. In DNA form, the CDR3 reads TGTGCCAGCAGTGAGGCGGAGCCTAACGGCTACACCTTC. Encoded protein: CASSEAEPNGYTF. The entire variable domain, with the rest obtained from reference TRBV2 and TRBJ1-2, is as follows: EPEVTQTPSHQVTQMGQEVILRCVPISNHLYFYWYRQILGQKVEFLVSFYNNEISEKSEIFDDQFSVERPDGSNFTLKIRSTKLEDSAMYFCASSEAEPNGYTFGSGTRLTVV.

CDR3 loop: CAWSPRATEAFF. The DNA of the CDR3 is TGTGCCTGGAGCCCCAGGGCCACTGAAGCTTTCTTT. This sequence joins TRBV30 and TRBJ1-1; weak D call: TRBD1 (5 bases). The CDR3 runs to 12 residues. CDR1 is GTSNPN, CDR2 SVGIG, per germline (reference sequence). The V end lost 3 bases, the J end lost 4 bases, and 9 bases lay between the germline ends. The variable domain in full, with the rest retrieved from reference TRBV30 and TRBJ1-1, is SQTIHQWPATLVQPVGSPLSLECTVEGTSNPNLYWYRQAAGRGLQLLFYSVGIGQISSEVPQNLSASRPQDRQFILSSKKLLLSDSGFYLCAWSPRATEAFFGQGTRLTVV.

In this sample, this clonotype turned up a few times. The chain couples TRBV25-1 to TRBJ1-5; 7 bases line up with TRBD1. Germline-derived CDR1 and CDR2 are MGHDK and SYGVNS. The CDR3 is 15 residues long. Trimming cost V 8 bases and J 1 base; bases outside gene matches: 8. CDR3 sequence (DNA): TGTGCCAGCCGAGGGGGCGCGGGAAGCAATCAGCCCCAGCATTTT. Protein product: CASRGGAGSNQPQHF.

The V and J genes are TRBV12-3 or TRBV12-4 and TRBJ1-1; D uncertain. V lost 3 bases, J lost 1 base, and 6 bases lay in between. The CDR3 loop spans 13 amino acids. DNA of the CDR3: TGTGCCAGCAGTTTGGTAGGGAACACTGAAGCTTTCTTT. The encoded protein is CASSLVGNTEAFF.

The rearrangement uses TRBV7-8 and TRBJ2-5; 7 bases map to TRBD1. CDR1 and CDR2 (germline): SGHVS, FQNEAQ. The CDR3 loop spans 14 amino acids. The trim removed 3 bases at V and 4 bases at J, leaving 5 bases unmatched. CDR3 coding DNA: TGTGCCAGCAGCTTTCGAAGGGGGCGAGAGACCCAGTACTTC. Its translation is CASSFRRGRETQYF. The complete variable domain, with remaining parts taken from reference TRBV7-8 and TRBJ2-5, reads GAGVSQSPRYKVAKRGQDVALRCDPISGHVSLFWYQQALGQGPEFLTYFQNEAQLDKSGLPSDRFFAERPEGSVSTLKIQRTQQEDSAVYLCASSFRRGRETQYFGPGTRLLVL.